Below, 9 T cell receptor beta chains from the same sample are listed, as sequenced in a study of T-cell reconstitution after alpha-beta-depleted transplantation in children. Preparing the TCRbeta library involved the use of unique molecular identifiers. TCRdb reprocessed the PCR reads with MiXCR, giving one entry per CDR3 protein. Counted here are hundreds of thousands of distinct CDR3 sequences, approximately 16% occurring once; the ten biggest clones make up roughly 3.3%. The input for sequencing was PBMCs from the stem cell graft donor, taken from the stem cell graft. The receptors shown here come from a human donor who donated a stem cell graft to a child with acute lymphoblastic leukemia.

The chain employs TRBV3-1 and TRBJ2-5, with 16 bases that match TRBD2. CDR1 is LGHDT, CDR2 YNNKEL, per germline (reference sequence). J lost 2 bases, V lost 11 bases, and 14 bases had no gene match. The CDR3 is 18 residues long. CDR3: CAFSLTGTSGRVQETQYF. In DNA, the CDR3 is TGTGCCTTCAGTCTTACCGGGACTAGCGGGAGGGTTCAAGAGACCCAGTACTTC.

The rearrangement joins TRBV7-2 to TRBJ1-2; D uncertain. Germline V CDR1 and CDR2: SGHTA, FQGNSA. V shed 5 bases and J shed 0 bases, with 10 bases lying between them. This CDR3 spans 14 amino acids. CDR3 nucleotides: TGTGCCAGCAGCCCCGTTTTGTCTAACTATGGCTACACCTTC. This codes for CASSPVLSNYGYTF. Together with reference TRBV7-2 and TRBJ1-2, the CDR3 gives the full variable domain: GAGVSQSPSNKVTEKGKDVELRCDPISGHTALYWYRQSLGQGLEFLIYFQGNSAPDKSGLPSDRFSAERTGGSVSTLTIQRTQQEDSAVYLCASSPVLSNYGYTFGSGTRLTVV.

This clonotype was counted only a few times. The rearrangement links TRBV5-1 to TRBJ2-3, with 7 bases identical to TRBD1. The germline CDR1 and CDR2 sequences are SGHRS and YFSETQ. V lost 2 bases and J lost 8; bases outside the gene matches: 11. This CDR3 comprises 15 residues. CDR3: CASSLVGQDGGTQYF. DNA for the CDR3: TGCGCCAGCAGCTTAGTAGGACAGGATGGAGGTACGCAGTATTTT.

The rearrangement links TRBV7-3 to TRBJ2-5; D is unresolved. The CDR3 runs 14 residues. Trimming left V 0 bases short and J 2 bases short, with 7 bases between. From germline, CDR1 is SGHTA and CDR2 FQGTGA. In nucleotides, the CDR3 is TGTGCCAGCAGCTTAACGGGGTTTCAAGAGACCCAGTACTTC. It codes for CASSLTGFQETQYF.

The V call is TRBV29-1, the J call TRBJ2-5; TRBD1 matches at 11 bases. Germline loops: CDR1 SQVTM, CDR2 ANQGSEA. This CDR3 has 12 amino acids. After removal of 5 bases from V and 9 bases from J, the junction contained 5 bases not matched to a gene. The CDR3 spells CSVSGTGGAQYF. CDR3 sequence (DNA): TGCAGCGTTTCCGGGACAGGGGGAGCCCAGTACTTC.

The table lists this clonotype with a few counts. Here the CDR3 reads CSARTSVIGANVLTF. The CDR3 nucleotides are TGCAGTGCCCGGACTAGCGTGATTGGGGCCAACGTCCTGACTTTC. The rearrangement uses TRBV20-1 and TRBJ2-6, with 9 bases lining up with TRBD2. Germline values: CDR1 DFQATT, CDR2 SNEGSKA (reference sequence). The CDR3 is made up of 15 amino acids. Trimming cost V 6 bases and J 3 bases; bases outside gene matches: 6.

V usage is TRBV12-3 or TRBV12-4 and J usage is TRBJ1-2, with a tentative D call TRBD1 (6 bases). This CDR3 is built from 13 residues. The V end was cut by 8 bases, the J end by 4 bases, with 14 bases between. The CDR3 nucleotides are TGTGCCAGCTCCCCCGGGGGGCTCTATGGCTACACCTTC. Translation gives CASSPGGLYGYTF.

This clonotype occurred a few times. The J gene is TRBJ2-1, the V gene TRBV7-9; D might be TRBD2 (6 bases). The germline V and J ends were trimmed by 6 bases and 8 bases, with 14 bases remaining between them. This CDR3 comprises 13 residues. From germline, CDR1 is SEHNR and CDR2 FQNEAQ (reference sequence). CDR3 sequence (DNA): TGTGCCAGCAGAGGACTGGCGGGACATGAGCAGTTCTTC. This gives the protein CASRGLAGHEQFF.

CDR3 in amino acids: CASSEAPEEGRSDTQYF. For the CDR3, the DNA is TGTGCCAGCAGTGAAGCGCCCGAGGAGGGGCGATCAGATACGCAGTATTTT. V usage is TRBV6-1 and J usage is TRBJ2-3; maybe TRBD2 (6 bases). The CDR3 runs to 17 residues. The germline gives CDR1 MNHNS, CDR2 SASEGT. V lost 0 bases to trimming and J lost 4 bases, with 17 bases between them.